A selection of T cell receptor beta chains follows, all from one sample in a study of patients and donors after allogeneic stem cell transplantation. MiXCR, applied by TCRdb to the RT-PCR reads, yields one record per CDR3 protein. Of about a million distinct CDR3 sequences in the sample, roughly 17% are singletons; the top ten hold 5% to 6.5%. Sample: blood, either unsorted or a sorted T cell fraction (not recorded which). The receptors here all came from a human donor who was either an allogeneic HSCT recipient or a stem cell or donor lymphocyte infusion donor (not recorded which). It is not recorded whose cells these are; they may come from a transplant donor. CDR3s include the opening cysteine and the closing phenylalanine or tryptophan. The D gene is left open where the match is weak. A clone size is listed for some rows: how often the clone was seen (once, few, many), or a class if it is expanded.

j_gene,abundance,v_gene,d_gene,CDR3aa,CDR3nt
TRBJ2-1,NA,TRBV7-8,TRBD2,CASSLVVPSGYNEQFF,TGTGCCAGCAGCTTAGTGGTCCCTAGCGGGTACAATGAGCAGTTCTTC
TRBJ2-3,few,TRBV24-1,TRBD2,CATSDPKLAAVDTQYF,TGTGCCACCAGTGACCCAAAACTAGCGGCGGTGGATACGCAGTATTTT
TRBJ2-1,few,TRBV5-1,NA,CASSLDVRNNEQFF,TGCGCCAGCAGCTTGGACGTCAGGAATAATGAGCAGTTCTTC
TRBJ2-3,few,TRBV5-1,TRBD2,CASSSGGLAGGRDTQYF,TGCGCCAGCAGCTCGGGCGGACTAGCGGGAGGAAGAGATACGCAGTATTTT
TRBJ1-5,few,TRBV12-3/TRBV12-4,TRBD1,CASIFGTATGGPQHF,TGTGCCAGCATCTTCGGGACAGCCACCGGCGGGCCCCAGCATTTT
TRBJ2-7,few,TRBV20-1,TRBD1,CSARGFGTGSSEQYF,TGCAGTGCTAGAGGATTTGGGACAGGGTCTAGCGAGCAGTACTTC
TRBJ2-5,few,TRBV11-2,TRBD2,CASRTGTSEETQYF,TGTGCCAGCAGAACCGGGACTAGCGAAGAGACCCAGTACTTC
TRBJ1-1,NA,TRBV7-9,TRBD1,CASSSGTGDAEAFF,TGTGCCAGCAGCTCCGGGACAGGGGACGCTGAAGCTTTCTTT
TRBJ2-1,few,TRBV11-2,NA,CASSLDGLSGFGTYNEQFF,TGTGCCAGCAGCTTAGACGGGCTGTCTGGTTTCGGCACCTACAATGAGCAGTTCTTC
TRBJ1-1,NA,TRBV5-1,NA,CASQTGNTEAFF,TGCGCCAGCCAGACAGGCAACACTGAAGCTTTCTTT
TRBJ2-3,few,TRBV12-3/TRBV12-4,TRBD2,CASTESGVHTDTQYF,TGTGCCAGCACCGAAAGCGGGGTGCACACAGATACGCAGTATTTT
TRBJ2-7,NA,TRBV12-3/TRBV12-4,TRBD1,CASSLSGTGASYEQYF,TGTGCCAGCAGTTTATCCGGGACAGGGGCCTCCTACGAGCAGTACTTC
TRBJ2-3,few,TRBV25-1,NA,CASSERENTQYF,TGTGCCAGCAGTGAACGCGAAAACACGCAGTATTTT
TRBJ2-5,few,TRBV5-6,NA,CASSLEGPQETQYF,TGTGCCAGCAGCTTGGAGGGACCCCAAGAGACCCAGTACTTC
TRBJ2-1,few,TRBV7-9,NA,CASSPWGF,TGTGCCAGCAGTCCATGGGGGTTC
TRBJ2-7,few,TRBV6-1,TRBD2,CASSLSAGGVNEQYF,TGTGCCAGCAGTCTCTCAGCGGGAGGGGTCAACGAGCAGTACTTC
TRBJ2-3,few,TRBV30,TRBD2,CAWSSGRDTQYF,TGTGCCTGGAGTAGCGGGAGGGATACGCAGTATTTT
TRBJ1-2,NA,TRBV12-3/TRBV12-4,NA,CASSPAIGGGYTF,TGTGCCAGCAGCCCTGCTATCGGGGGTGGCTACACCTTC
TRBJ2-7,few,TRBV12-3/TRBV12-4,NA,CASSFPASVSYEQYF,TGTGCCAGCAGTTTCCCCGCTAGCGTATCCTACGAGCAGTACTTC
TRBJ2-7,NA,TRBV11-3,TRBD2,CASSLDPGGRYEQYF,TGTGCCAGCAGCTTAGATCCGGGAGGGCGGTACGAGCAGTACTTC
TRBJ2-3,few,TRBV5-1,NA,CASSPRAGTSTDTQYF,TGCGCCAGCAGCCCGAGGGCTGGAACTAGCACAGATACGCAGTATTTT
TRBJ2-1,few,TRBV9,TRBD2,CASSATSGGAFRTYNEQFF,TGTGCCAGCAGCGCGACTAGCGGGGGGGCCTTTAGGACCTACAATGAGCAGTTCTTC
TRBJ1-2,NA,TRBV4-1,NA,CASRSSGRVYYEGYTF,TGCGCCAGCAGGTCGTCTGGCAGGGTTTATTATGAGGGCTACACCTTC
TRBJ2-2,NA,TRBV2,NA,CASSDPRLPPRGGELFF,TGTGCCAGCAGCGACCCGAGACTACCTCCGAGGGGCGGGGAGCTGTTTTTT
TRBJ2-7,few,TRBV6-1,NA,CASRPRDSGASYEQYF,TGTGCCAGCAGACCTAGAGATAGTGGCGCCAGCTACGAGCAGTACTTC
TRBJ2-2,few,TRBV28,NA,CASQPSGGRTGELFF,TGTGCCAGCCAACCGAGTGGGGGCCGGACCGGGGAGCTGTTTTTT
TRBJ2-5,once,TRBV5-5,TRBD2,CASSTWDYPRETQYF,TGTGCCAGCAGCACATGGGACTACCCGAGAGAGACCCAGTACTTC
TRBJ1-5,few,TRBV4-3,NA,CASSQDLAANQPQHF,TGCGCCAGCAGCCAAGATCTTGCAGCAAATCAGCCCCAGCATTTT
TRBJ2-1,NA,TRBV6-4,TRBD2,CASSDSSLAGGYEQFF,TGTGCCAGCAGTGACTCGAGTCTAGCGGGAGGCTATGAGCAGTTCTTC
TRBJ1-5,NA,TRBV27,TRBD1,CASSPSTGTGAFAGNQPQHF,TGTGCCAGCAGTCCTTCTACCGGGACAGGGGCCTTTGCGGGCAATCAGCCCCAGCATTTT
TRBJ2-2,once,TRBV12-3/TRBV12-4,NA,CASSLSSGVGTGELFF,TGTGCCAGCAGTTTAAGTTCTGGGGTCGGTACCGGGGAGCTGTTTTTT
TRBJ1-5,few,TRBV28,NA,CASSWGTDQPQHF,TGTGCCAGCAGTTGGGGGACGGATCAGCCCCAGCATTTT
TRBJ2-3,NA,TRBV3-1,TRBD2,CASSQVGTSPYF,TGTGCCAGCAGCCAAGTTGGGACTAGTCCGTATTTT
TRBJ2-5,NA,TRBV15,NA,CATSSRETQYF,TGTGCCACCAGCAGCAGAGAGACCCAGTACTTC
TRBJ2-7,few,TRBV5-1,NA,CASSLGQEPYEQYF,TGCGCCAGCAGCTTGGGACAAGAACCCTACGAGCAGTACTTC
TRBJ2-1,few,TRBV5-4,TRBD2,CASSDRTSGVSNEQFF,TGTGCCAGCAGCGATCGGACTAGCGGGGTATCCAATGAGCAGTTCTTC